This T cell receptor beta chain appears in the sequencing data of a study of T cells after yellow fever vaccination. TCRdb reanalysed the 5' RACE reads using MiXCR and keeps one entry per CDR3 protein. The table records fewer than 450,000 distinct CDR3 sequences, roughly 8% of them present only once. Germline values: CDR1 SNHLY, CDR2 FYNNEI. The CDR3 consists of 13 residues. V shed 4 bases and J shed 10 bases, with 14 bases lying between them. The rearrangement uses TRBV2 and TRBJ2-1; D ambiguous. Source: PBMCs, taken 35 to 50 days after the first yellow fever vaccination. The source is a man younger than 30 who received the YFV17D yellow fever vaccine. The CDR3 DNA reads as TGTGCCAGCAGTGTCGCCGTAAGAACCGAGCAGTTCTTC. It is translated as CASSVAVRTEQFF.